This TCR beta chain was captured in a study of control samples from healthy donors and cancer patients. Germline loops: CDR1 SGHNT, CDR2 YENEEA. V lost 1 base, J lost 0 bases, and 9 bases lay in between. The CDR3 loop spans 15 amino acids. Profiling relied on immunoSEQ multiplex PCR, and the TCRdb table lists in-frame clones only, not all of them. The sample consists of about 130,000 clones, roughly 94% of them appearing once. The chain links TRBV11-3 to TRBJ2-5; D gene unclear. The sequenced material came from PBMCs. The TCR sequence derives from a man aged 55 to 70 with colorectal cancer. The CDR3 loop is CASSLGPTHQETQYF. The CDR3 DNA is TGTGCCAGCAGCTTAGGCCCTACACACCAAGAGACCCAGTACTTC. The full variable domain, its missing parts supplied by reference TRBV11-3 and TRBJ2-5, is EAGVVQSPRYKIIEKKQPVAFWCNPISGHNTLYWYLQNLGQGPELLIRYENEEAVDDSQLPKDRFSAERLKGVDSTLKIQPAELGDSAVYLCASSLGPTHQETQYFGPGTRLLVL.